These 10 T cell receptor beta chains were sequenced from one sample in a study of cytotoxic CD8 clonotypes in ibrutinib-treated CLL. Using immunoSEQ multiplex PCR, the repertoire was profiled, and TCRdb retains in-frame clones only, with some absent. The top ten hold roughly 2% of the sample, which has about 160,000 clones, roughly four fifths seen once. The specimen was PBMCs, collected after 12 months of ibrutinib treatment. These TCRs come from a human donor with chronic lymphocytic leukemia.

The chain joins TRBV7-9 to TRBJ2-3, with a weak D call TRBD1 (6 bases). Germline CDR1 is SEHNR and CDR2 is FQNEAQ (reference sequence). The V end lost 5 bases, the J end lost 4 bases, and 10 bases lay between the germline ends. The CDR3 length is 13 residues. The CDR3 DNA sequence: TGTGCCAGCAGCGGGGGCGTAGCAGATACGCAGTATTTT. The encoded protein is CASSGGVADTQYF.

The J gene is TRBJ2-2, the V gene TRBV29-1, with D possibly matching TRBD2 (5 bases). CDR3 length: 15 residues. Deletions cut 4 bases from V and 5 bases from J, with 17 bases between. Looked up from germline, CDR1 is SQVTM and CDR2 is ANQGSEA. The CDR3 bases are TGCAGCGTTGGTTTTCCGGGGTCGGGAACCGGGGAGCTGTTTTTT. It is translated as CSVGFPGSGTGELFF.

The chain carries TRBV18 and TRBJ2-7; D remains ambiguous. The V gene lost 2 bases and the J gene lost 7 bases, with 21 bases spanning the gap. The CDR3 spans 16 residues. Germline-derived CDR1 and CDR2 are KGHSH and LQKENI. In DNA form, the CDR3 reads TGTGCCAGCTCACCAACATCTACCCCTGGATATGGTGAGCAGTACTTC. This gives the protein CASSPTSTPGYGEQYF.

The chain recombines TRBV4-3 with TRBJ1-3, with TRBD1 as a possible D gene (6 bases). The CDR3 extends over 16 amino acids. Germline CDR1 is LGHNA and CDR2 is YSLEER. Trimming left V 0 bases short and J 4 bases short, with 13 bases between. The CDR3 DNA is TGCGCCAGCAGCCAAGATTTTGGGGGGCGCGGAAACACCATATATTTT. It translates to CASSQDFGGRGNTIYF.

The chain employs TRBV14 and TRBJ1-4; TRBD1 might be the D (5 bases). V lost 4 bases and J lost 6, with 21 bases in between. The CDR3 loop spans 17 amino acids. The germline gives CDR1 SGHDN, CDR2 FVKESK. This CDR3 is CASSRVGVGWVDEKLFF. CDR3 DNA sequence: TGTGCCAGCAGCCGAGTGGGGGTTGGGTGGGTCGATGAAAAACTGTTTTTT.

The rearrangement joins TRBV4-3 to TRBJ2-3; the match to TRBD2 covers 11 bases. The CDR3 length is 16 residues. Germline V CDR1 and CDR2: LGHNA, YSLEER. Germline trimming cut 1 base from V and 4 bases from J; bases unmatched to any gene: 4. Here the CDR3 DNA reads TGCGCCAGCAGCCAAGGTACTAGCGGGAGCCCAGATACGCAGTATTTT. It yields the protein CASSQGTSGSPDTQYF.

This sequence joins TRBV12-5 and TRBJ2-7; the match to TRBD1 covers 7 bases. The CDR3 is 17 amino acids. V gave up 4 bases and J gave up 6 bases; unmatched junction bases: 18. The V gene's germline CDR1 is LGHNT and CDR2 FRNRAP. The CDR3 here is CASGSGSGPQGPAEQYF. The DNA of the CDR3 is TGTGCTAGTGGTTCGGGATCTGGCCCACAGGGGCCCGCCGAGCAGTACTTC.

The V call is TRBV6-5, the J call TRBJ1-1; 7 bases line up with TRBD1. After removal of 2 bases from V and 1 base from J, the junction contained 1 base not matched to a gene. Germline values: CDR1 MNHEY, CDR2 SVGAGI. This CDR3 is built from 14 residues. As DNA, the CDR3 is TGTGCCAGCAGTTACCGGACAGGGAACACTGAAGCTTTCTTT. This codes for CASSYRTGNTEAFF.

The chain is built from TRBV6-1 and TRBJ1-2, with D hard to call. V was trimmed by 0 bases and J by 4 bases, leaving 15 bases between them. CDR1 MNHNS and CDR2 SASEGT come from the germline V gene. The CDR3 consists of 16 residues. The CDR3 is CASSEASTRLLYGYTF. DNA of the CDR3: TGTGCCAGCAGTGAAGCGTCGACACGACTGCTCTATGGCTACACCTTC.

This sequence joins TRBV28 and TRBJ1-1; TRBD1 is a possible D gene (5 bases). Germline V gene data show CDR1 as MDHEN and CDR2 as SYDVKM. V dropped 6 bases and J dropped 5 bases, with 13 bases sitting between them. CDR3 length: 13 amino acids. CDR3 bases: TGTGCCAGCAGATTCCCTTGGGGGACTGAAGCTTTCTTT. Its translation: CASRFPWGTEAFF.